The 8 T cell receptor beta chains reported below all come from one sample, sequenced in a study of response to subunit inactivated influenza vaccine. TCRdb redid the calling of the RT-PCR reads with MiXCR, one entry per CDR3 protein. This sample yields hundreds of thousands of distinct CDR3 sequences, of which around 15% are seen a single time; about 7.4% belongs to the top ten. The input for sequencing was PBMCs from blood, taken less than 15 days before vaccination. Source of these receptors: a man in his fifties who received an inactivated influenza vaccine.

This clonotype was seen a handful of times. The chain has TRBV6-2 or TRBV6-3 and TRBJ2-7; tentative D call: TRBD2 (5 bases). This CDR3 has 15 residues. Germline assignment: CDR1 MNHEY and CDR2 SVGEGT. Trimming removed 0 bases from V and 1 base from J, with 10 bases in between. CDR3 in amino acids: CASSYSSRGSYEQYF. CDR3 nucleotide sequence: TGTGCCAGCAGTTACTCATCGCGAGGGTCCTACGAGCAGTACTTC.

The J gene is TRBJ2-5, the V gene TRBV5-1; D is uncertain. The CDR3 sequence is 14 residues long. The V gene lost 0 bases and the J gene lost 6 bases, with 12 bases spanning the gap. Germline loops: CDR1 SGHRS, CDR2 YFSETQ. As DNA, the CDR3 is TGCGCCAGCAGCTTGGCTGGAAGGGAACAGACCCAGTACTTC. Protein: CASSLAGREQTQYF.

The V call is TRBV5-1, the J call TRBJ2-5; D is undetermined. The ends were cut back, 0 bases at V and 1 base at J, with 7 bases in the middle. The CDR3 sequence is 14 residues long. Germline V lookup: CDR1 SGHRS, CDR2 YFSETQ. CDR3 sequence (DNA): TGCGCCAGCAGCTTGGGGTTCGCCCAAGAGACCCAGTACTTC. Protein: CASSLGFAQETQYF.

The chain joins TRBV7-9 to TRBJ2-7, with D possibly being TRBD1 or TRBD2 (5 bases each). V lost 5 bases and J lost 2, with 19 bases in between. Germline CDR1 reads SEHNR; CDR2 reads FQNEAQ (reference sequence). CDR3 length: 16 amino acids. The chain's CDR3 is CASSPAGTANAYEQYF. For the CDR3, the DNA is TGTGCCAGCAGCCCAGCCGGGACGGCCAACGCCTACGAGCAGTACTTC.

This clonotype was picked up many times. The chain combines TRBV6-5 with TRBJ2-1; 10 bases map to TRBD2. Germline CDR1 reads MNHEY; CDR2 reads SVGAGI. The CDR3 consists of 16 residues. J gave up 8 bases and V 0 bases, and 7 bases lay outside the gene matches. CDR3 coding DNA: TGTGCCAGCAGTTACTCGATTCTAGCGGGAGTTTATGAGCAGTTCTTC. Translated: CASSYSILAGVYEQFF.

This rearrangement joins TRBV24-1 to TRBJ2-6; D gene unclear. Trimming cost V 1 base and J 2 bases, with 11 bases left between them. CDR1 KGHDR and CDR2 SFDVKD come from the germline V gene. This CDR3 is 17 amino acids long. CDR3 in amino acids: CATSDLASGTGANVLTF. In DNA, the CDR3 is TGTGCCACCAGTGATTTAGCCTCGGGTACTGGGGCCAACGTCCTGACTTTC.

The chain is built from TRBV2 and TRBJ2-1; D is unresolved. The germline V gene encodes CDR1 SNHLY and CDR2 FYNNEI. Trimming shortened V by 1 base and J by 3 bases, and 4 bases separated the two germline ends. The CDR3 contains 13 residues. The CDR3 is CASSEVSYNEQFF. In nucleotides, the CDR3 is TGTGCCAGCAGTGAAGTCAGCTACAATGAGCAGTTCTTC.

The rearrangement uses TRBV4-3 and TRBJ2-2; 10 bases fit TRBD1. V lost 4 bases, J lost 5 bases, and 10 bases stayed unmatched. This CDR3 comprises 17 residues. Germline CDR1 and CDR2: LGHNA and YSLEER. The DNA for the CDR3 is TGCGCCAGCAGCCTAAGGCGGGACAGGGGATGGACCGGGGAGCTGTTTTTT. Its translation: CASSLRRDRGWTGELFF.